Each of the 5 T cell receptor beta chains below was sequenced from the same sample in a study of shared clonotypes between healthy human individuals. TCRdb's table, derived via immunoSEQ multiplex PCR, lists solely in-frame clones and lacks some. In the table there are roughly 2,300,000 clones, around 90% of which are singletons. Input material: naive CD4+ T cells from PBMCs. Subset in this sample: CD45RA+ positively selected. The receptors derive from a man between 18 and 29 years old in good health. Some clones in this sample may be carry-over from other donors' samples.

This clone has a handful of counts. V gene TRBV30 combines with J gene TRBJ1-1; D possibly corresponds to TRBD1 (5 bases). V was clipped by 3 bases and J by 1 base, with 9 bases between them. The CDR3 runs 13 residues. Germline CDR1 and CDR2: GTSNPN and SVGIG (reference sequence). This CDR3 is CAWRIRENTEAFF. CDR3 DNA: TGTGCCTGGAGAATCAGGGAGAACACTGAAGCTTTCTTT.

The chain couples TRBV29-1 to TRBJ2-3; D remains unclear. V lost 2 bases and J 3 bases, leaving 3 bases between the germline ends. Per germline, CDR1 SQVTM and CDR2 ANQGSEA. The CDR3 contains 11 residues. The CDR3 DNA reads as TGCAGCGTTGAAAAGACAGATACGCAGTATTTT. Translated: CSVEKTDTQYF.

The V call is TRBV5-1, the J call TRBJ2-7; D remains unclear. Trimming stripped 4 bases from V and 3 bases from J, with 8 bases between. Germline loops: CDR1 SGHRS, CDR2 YFSETQ. The CDR3 loop spans 12 amino acids. CDR3 region: CASSVYSYEQYF. The CDR3 nucleotides read TGCGCCAGCAGCGTCTACAGCTACGAGCAGTACTTC.

This chain connects TRBV30 to TRBJ2-6, with TRBD1 matching over 11 bases. This CDR3 comprises 16 residues. Germline values: CDR1 GTSNPN, CDR2 SVGIG (reference sequence). V was pared by 2 bases and J by 5 bases, with 5 bases of the junction left unmatched. CDR3 sequence reads: CAWSRTGGGRANVLTF. DNA of the CDR3: TGTGCCTGGAGTAGGACAGGGGGCGGGAGGGCCAACGTCCTGACTTTC.

This clone has just one count. This chain joins TRBV5-1 and TRBJ1-1; D unclear. V lost 4 bases and J 3 bases, leaving 10 bases between the germline ends. This CDR3 has 13 amino acids. The germline gives CDR1 SGHRS, CDR2 YFSETQ. The DNA for the CDR3 is TGCGCCAGCAGCCCCGTCGGGGACACTGAAGCTTTCTTT. Translation gives CASSPVGDTEAFF.